The T cell receptor beta chain described here comes from a study of T cell repertoires in ileal Crohn's disease. Study background: All patients had surgery for stricturing (approximately 60%) or penetrating (roughly 39%) disease. About half of patients got postoperative therapy: approximately twelve thiopurines, around 19 anti-TNF. Biopsies at the proximal margin of the resected specimen form MI samples.

The germline V gene encodes CDR1 ENHRY and CDR2 SYGVKD. The CDR3 is 15 amino acids. Unmatched junction bases numbered 6, after V lost 7 bases and J lost 4 bases. Clones were read by immunoSEQ multiplex PCR, and TCRdb kept only the in-frame ones, dropping some. The sample lists around 3,100 clones; around 86% were seen once. Regarding time point: proximal margin of the surgical specimen (macroscopically non-inflamed). V gene TRBV10-3 combines with J gene TRBJ2-3; the match to TRBD2 covers 12 bases. This receptor was taken from an adult with Crohn's disease. Sequencing was performed on ileal tissue. The CDR3 sequence is CAITRLAGGPDTQYF. The CDR3 DNA is TGTGCCATCACCAGGCTAGCGGGAGGGCCAGATACGCAGTATTTT.